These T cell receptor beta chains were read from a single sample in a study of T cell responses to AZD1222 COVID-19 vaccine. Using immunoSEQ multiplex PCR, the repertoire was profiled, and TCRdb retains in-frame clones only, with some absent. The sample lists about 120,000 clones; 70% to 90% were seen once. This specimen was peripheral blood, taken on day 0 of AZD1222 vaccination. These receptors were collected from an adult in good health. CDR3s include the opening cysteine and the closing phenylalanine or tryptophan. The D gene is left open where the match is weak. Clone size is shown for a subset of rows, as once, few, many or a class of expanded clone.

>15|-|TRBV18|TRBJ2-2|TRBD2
TGTGCCAGCTCACCGTCTACTAGCGGCACCGGGGAGCTGTTTTTT
CASSPSTSGTGELFF
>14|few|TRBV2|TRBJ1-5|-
TGTGCCAGCAGTGGGCAGGCAGGGAGTCAGCCCCAGCATTTT
CASSGQAGSQPQHF
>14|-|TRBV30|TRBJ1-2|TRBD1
TGTGCCTGGAGCCCAGGGGGTGAGAATTCTGGCTACACCTTC
CAWSPGGENSGYTF
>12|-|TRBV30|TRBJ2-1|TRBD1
TGTGCCTGGAGTAAGGGGGCCGATGAGCAGTTCTTC
CAWSKGADEQFF
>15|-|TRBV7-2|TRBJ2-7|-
TGTGCCAGCAGCAGGGAACAGACTGCCACCTACGAGCAGTACTTC
CASSREQTATYEQYF
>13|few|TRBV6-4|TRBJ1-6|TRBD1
TGTGCCAGCAGTGAGCAGGGGGATTCACCCCTCCACTTT
CASSEQGDSPLHF
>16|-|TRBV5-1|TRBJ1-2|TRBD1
TGCGCCAGCAGCTCGGGGGGACAGGGGTTTAACTATGGCTACACCTTC
CASSSGGQGFNYGYTF
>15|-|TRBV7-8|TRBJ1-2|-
TGTGCCAGCAGCTCCCACGGGGGTCCTAACTATGGCTACACCTTC
CASSSHGGPNYGYTF
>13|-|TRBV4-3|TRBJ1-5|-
TGCGCCAGCAGCCAAGGGGGCAATCAGCCCCAGCATTTT
CASSQGGNQPQHF
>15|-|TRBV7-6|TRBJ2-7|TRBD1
TGTGCCAGCAGCTTAGGCGGACAGGGGAACTACGAGCAGTACTTC
CASSLGGQGNYEQYF
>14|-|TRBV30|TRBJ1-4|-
TGTGCCTGGAGTGTTAGCGCAACTAATGAAAAACTGTTTTTT
CAWSVSATNEKLFF
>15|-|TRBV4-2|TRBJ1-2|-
TGTGCCAGCAGCCAAGATCGCAACAGAAACTATGGCTACACCTTC
CASSQDRNRNYGYTF
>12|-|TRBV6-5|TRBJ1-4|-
TGTGCCAGCCGACTGGGAAATGAAAAACTGTTTTTT
CASRLGNEKLFF
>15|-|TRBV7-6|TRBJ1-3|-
TGTGCCAGCGACTCAGGCGGACGCTCTGGAAACACCATATATTTT
CASDSGGRSGNTIYF
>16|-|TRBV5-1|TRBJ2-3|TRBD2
TGCGCCAGCAGCATGCTAGCGGGGGCCCCCACAGATACGCAGTATTTT
CASSMLAGAPTDTQYF
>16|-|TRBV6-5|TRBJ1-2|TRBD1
TGTGCCAGCAGTTCCACACAAGGGACAGGGATGGTGGATTGCACCTTC
CASSSTQGTGMVDCTF
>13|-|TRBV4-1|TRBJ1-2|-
TGCGCCAGCAGAACTCCAGGGCGGGATGGCTACACCTTC
CASRTPGRDGYTF
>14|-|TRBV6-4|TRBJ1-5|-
TGTGCCAGCAGTGCGCGCAGGGTTGTTCTGCCCCAGCATTTT
CASSARRVVLPQHF
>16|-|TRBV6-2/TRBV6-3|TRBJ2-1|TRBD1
TGTGCCAGCAGTTACCCAAAAGGGACAGGGAATTATGAGCAGTTCTTC
CASSYPKGTGNYEQFF
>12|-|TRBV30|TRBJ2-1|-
TGTGCCTGGAGCGGGGCATACAATGAGCAGTTCTTC
CAWSGAYNEQFF
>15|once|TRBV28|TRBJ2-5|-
TGTGCCAGCAGTGTCACCGGTTCACGGCGGGAGACCCAGTACTTC
CASSVTGSRRETQYF
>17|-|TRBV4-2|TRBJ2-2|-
TGTGCCAGCAGCCAAGTCCCCGGGGCCCTGGGCACCGGGGAGCTGTTTTTT
CASSQVPGALGTGELFF
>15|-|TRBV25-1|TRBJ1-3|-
TGTGCCAGCAGTGAATACTTCGACTCTGGAAACACCATATATTTT
CASSEYFDSGNTIYF
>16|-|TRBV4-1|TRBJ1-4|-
TGCGCCAGCAGCCAAGCACACCCCCGGGCTAATGAAAAACTGTTTTTT
CASSQAHPRANEKLFF
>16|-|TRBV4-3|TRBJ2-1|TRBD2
TGCGCCAGCAGCCAAGGAGCTAGCGGGAGTTGGTATGAGCAGTTCTTC
CASSQGASGSWYEQFF
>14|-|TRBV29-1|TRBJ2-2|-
TGCAGCGTTGGAAGACAGGCGAACACCGGGGAGCTGTTTTTT
CSVGRQANTGELFF
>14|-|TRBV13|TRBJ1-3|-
TGTGCCAGTTACTTGGACAGACCTGGAAACACCATATATTTT
CASYLDRPGNTIYF
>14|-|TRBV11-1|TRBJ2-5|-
TGTGCCAGCAGCCCCGGGACAACACAAGAGACCCAGTACTTC
CASSPGTTQETQYF
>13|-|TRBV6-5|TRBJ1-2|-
TGTGCCAGCAGTTACCGGGACAACTATGGCTACACCTTC
CASSYRDNYGYTF